This TCR beta chain was retrieved from a study of siplizumab effects on memory and regulatory T cells. Findings and limits, study-wide: Unstimulated subsets captured only a minor fraction of alloreactive clones. Alloreactive sequences traceable to unstimulated CD4+ memory cells declined significantly under siplizumab. The suppressive capacity of proliferating Tregs from siplizumab cultures remained unconfirmed. Apparently more diverse than memory cells, naive T cells also seemed major alloresponse contributors.

Generated by immunoSEQ multiplex PCR, the TCRdb table keeps only in-frame clones and is missing some. The top ten hold roughly 1.5% of the sample, which has around 110,000 clones, approximately 94% seen once. On this clone: What it recognizes is unknown.

J gave up 7 bases and V 4 bases, and 10 bases lay outside the gene matches. CDR1 is SGDLS, CDR2 YYNGEE, per germline. This CDR3 has 16 residues. The rearrangement links TRBV9 to TRBJ2-1, with 11 bases identical to TRBD2. Sequencing input: non-Treg CD4+ T cells sorted from blood. The clonotype originates from a human donor in good health. The CDR3 region is CASSPSTSGSVNEQFF. The DNA for the CDR3 is TGTGCCAGCAGCCCCTCTACTAGCGGGAGTGTTAATGAGCAGTTCTTC. Complete variable domain (other parts from reference TRBV9 and TRBJ2-1): DSGVTQTPKHLITATGQRVTLRCSPRSGDLSVYWYQQSLDQGLQFLIQYYNGEERAKGNILERFSAQQFPDLHSELNLSSLELGDSALYFCASSPSTSGSVNEQFFGPGTRLTVL.